The 28 T cell receptor beta chains given below trace back to one sample, sequenced in a study of T-cell reconstitution after alpha-beta-depleted transplantation in children. The TCRbeta library incorporated unique molecular identifiers. TCRdb called the PCR reads again in MiXCR, with one record for every CDR3 protein. The data contain roughly 790,000 distinct CDR3 sequences, less than 20% of them singletons. The sequencing used PBMCs, mostly from graft donor cells, collected 360 days after TCRalphabeta/CD19-depleted stem cell transplant. The receptors shown here come from a male patient between 10 and 17 years old who had a stem cell transplant for acute lymphoblastic leukemia, so the T cells may come from the graft donor.

In this sample, this clonotype turned up a few times. This chain joins TRBV5-1 and TRBJ2-1; 8 bases line up with TRBD2. The CDR3 sequence is 16 residues long. Per germline, CDR1 SGHRS and CDR2 YFSETQ. The V and J ends lost 1 base and 4 bases, in that order; junction bases with no gene match: 7. The CDR3 here is CASSLTPGGSYNEQFF. CDR3 in DNA: TGCGCCAGCAGCTTGACCCCGGGAGGGAGTTACAATGAGCAGTTCTTC.

This clonotype was seen a few times. This chain uses TRBV21-1 with TRBJ2-3; the table's D call, TRBD1, has no DNA check behind it. TRBV21-1 is given as a pseudogene. CDR3 length: 14 amino acids. CDR3 sequence: CASSDRDWADTQYF. The DNA for the CDR3 is TGTGCCAGCAGCGACAGGGATTGGGCAGATACGCAGTATTTT.

This clonotype has just a few counts. CDR3 region: CASSPPTTRGEQYF. The CDR3 DNA sequence: TGTGCCAGTAGCCCACCCACAACGAGAGGCGAGCAGTACTTC. The chain employs TRBV12-3 or TRBV12-4 and TRBJ2-7; D ambiguous. This CDR3 contains 14 residues. Trimming pared 9 bases from V and 6 bases from J, leaving 21 bases between.

This clonotype occurred a few times. This sequence joins TRBV20-1 and TRBJ2-1, with 8 bases aligning to TRBD2. The CDR3 runs 13 residues. The J segment lost 7 bases and the V segment lost 5 bases, leaving 7 bases of the junction unmatched. The V gene's germline CDR1 is DFQATT and CDR2 SNEGSKA (reference sequence). The CDR3 nucleotides read TGCAGTGCTGCTAGCGGGCACAGAAATGAGCAGTTCTTC. The encoded protein is CSAASGHRNEQFF.

This clonotype was detected only a few times. This chain links TRBV18 with TRBJ2-2, with 7 bases fitting TRBD2. The CDR3 has 15 amino acids. Germline V gives CDR1 KGHSH, CDR2 LQKENI. The junction had 6 bases not matched to a gene; V was cut back by 4 bases and J by 4 bases. The CDR3 loop reads CASSLAIAGTGELFF. In nucleotides, the CDR3 is TGTGCCAGCTCACTGGCGATAGCGGGCACCGGGGAGCTGTTTTTT.

This clonotype has only a few counts. The chain employs TRBV6-5 and TRBJ2-3; D is perhaps TRBD1 (5 bases). CDR1 and CDR2 (germline): MNHEY, SVGAGI. The CDR3 totals 16 residues. The germline V and J ends were trimmed by 1 base and 4 bases, with 15 bases remaining between them. The CDR3 sequence: CASSYFGFKGADTQYF. The CDR3 region has the DNA TGTGCCAGCAGTTACTTTGGATTCAAAGGGGCAGATACGCAGTATTTT.

Worth noting for this clonotype: A much larger clone differs by one base, so this may be a read error. This sequence joins TRBV13 and TRBJ2-6; D is ambiguous. Germline CDR1 reads PRHDT; CDR2 reads FYEKMQ (reference sequence). The V end was cut by 1 base, the J end by 3 bases, with 10 bases between. CDR3 length: 16 amino acids. DNA for the CDR3: TGTGCCAGCAGCTTAGATTCGCACTTTGGGGCCAACGTCCTGACTTTC. Protein: CASSLDSHFGANVLTF. Full variable domain (rest looked up from reference TRBV13 and TRBJ2-6): AAGVIQSPRHLIKEKRETATLKCYPIPRHDTVYWYQQGPGQDPQFLISFYEKMQSDKGSIPDRFSAQQFSDYHSELNMSSLELGDSALYFCASSLDSHFGANVLTFGAGSRLTVL.

Only a few counts were recorded for this clonotype. CDR3 nucleotide sequence: TGTGCCAGCACCAGGAATCCGGGCCCTTACAATGAGCAGTTCTTC. Residues: CASTRNPGPYNEQFF. V gene TRBV5-4 combines with J gene TRBJ2-1, with D hard to call. Between the trimmed V and J ends, which lost 6 bases and 4 bases, there was a span of 17 bases. Germline V gives CDR1 SGHNT, CDR2 YYREEE (reference sequence). This CDR3 region has 15 residues.

The rearrangement joins TRBV19 to TRBJ2-1; D is undetermined. Trimming cost V 4 bases and J 4 bases, with 8 bases left between them. CDR3 length: 13 residues. From germline, CDR1 is LNHDA and CDR2 SQIVND (reference sequence). CDR3 DNA sequence: TGTGCCAGTAGTACTAGTGGTTACAATGAGCAGTTCTTC. This gives the protein CASSTSGYNEQFF.

This clonotype was seen a handful of times. The chain links TRBV13 to TRBJ2-7; the D gene is possibly TRBD2 (6 bases). CDR1 and CDR2 from the germline V gene are PRHDT and FYEKMQ (reference sequence). This CDR3 has 16 residues. Trimming stripped 2 bases from V and 4 bases from J, with 18 bases between. For the CDR3, the DNA is TGTGCCAGCAGCTTACACGAGACTAGTCTTGAATACGAGCAGTACTTC. As protein: CASSLHETSLEYEQYF. Based on the CDR3 plus reference TRBV13 and TRBJ2-7, the full variable domain is AAGVIQSPRHLIKEKRETATLKCYPIPRHDTVYWYQQGPGQDPQFLISFYEKMQSDKGSIPDRFSAQQFSDYHSELNMSSLELGDSALYFCASSLHETSLEYEQYFGPGTRLTVT.

This chain links TRBV4-1 with TRBJ2-1; D is unresolved. Trimming stripped 1 base from V and 2 bases from J, with 9 bases between. Germline V gives CDR1 MGHRA, CDR2 YSYEKL. This CDR3 comprises 15 residues. The CDR3 sequence is CASSQVPLAYNEQFF. CDR3 bases: TGCGCCAGCAGCCAAGTTCCTCTGGCCTACAATGAGCAGTTCTTC.

The chain recombines TRBV3-1 with TRBJ2-3, with 7 nucleotides matching TRBD2. Germline CDR1 LGHDT, CDR2 YNNKEL (reference sequence). Germline trimming cut 2 bases from V and 2 bases from J; bases unmatched to any gene: 1. CDR3 length equals 14 residues. The CDR3 reads CASSQLAATDTQYF. The CDR3 DNA reads as TGTGCCAGCAGCCAACTAGCGGCCACAGATACGCAGTATTTT.

This clonotype was seen a few times. J is TRBJ2-1 and V is TRBV12-3 or TRBV12-4; 7 bases map to TRBD1. Unmatched junction bases numbered 4, after V lost 7 bases and J lost 1 base. This CDR3 has 14 amino acids. This CDR3 reads CASKGAGSYNEQFF. The CDR3 nucleotides are TGTGCCAGCAAGGGGGCAGGGTCCTACAATGAGCAGTTCTTC.

This clonotype was detected only a few times. The chain's CDR3 is CATSDTRDRYYEQYF. The CDR3 DNA is TGTGCCACCAGTGATACCCGGGACAGATACTACGAGCAGTACTTC. The chain couples TRBV24-1 to TRBJ2-7; 7 bases are a match to TRBD1. Germline-derived CDR1 and CDR2 are KGHDR and SFDVKD. With 3 bases clipped from V and 3 bases from J, the junction kept 7 bases outside the gene matches. The CDR3 runs 15 residues.

This clonotype has a handful of counts. J is TRBJ2-3 and V is TRBV20-1, with 9 positions matching TRBD2. The CDR3 runs 17 residues. Germline V gene sequence: CDR1 DFQATT, CDR2 SNEGSKA (reference sequence). The trim removed 0 bases at V and 0 bases at J, leaving 7 bases unmatched. The CDR3 DNA reads TGCAGTGCTAGAGATTATCTAGCGGGAATCAGCACAGATACGCAGTATTTT. Translated, it gives CSARDYLAGISTDTQYF.

The chain couples TRBV5-5 to TRBJ1-4; D is ambiguous. V gave up 4 bases and J gave up 5 bases, with 9 bases separating them. Germline CDR1 reads SGHKS; CDR2 reads YYEKEE (reference sequence). The CDR3 sequence is 13 residues long. The CDR3 here is CASSVTTNEKLFF. Here the CDR3 DNA reads TGTGCCAGCAGCGTCACTACGAATGAAAAACTGTTTTTT.

This clonotype was recorded a few times. The chain is built from TRBV29-1 and TRBJ2-1, with 10 bases that match TRBD2. The CDR3 contains 13 residues. The germline V gene encodes CDR1 SQVTM and CDR2 ANQGSEA. V was pared by 5 bases and J by 8 bases, with 6 bases of the junction left unmatched. CDR3 loop: CSVRPGLADEQFF. In DNA form, the CDR3 reads TGCAGCGTTCGGCCCGGACTAGCGGATGAGCAGTTCTTC.

This clonotype was detected a few times. The chain uses TRBV20-1 and TRBJ2-3; possibly TRBD2 for D (6 bases). The CDR3 contains 14 residues. Trimming cost V 8 bases and J 0 bases, with 15 bases left between them. Germline values: CDR1 DFQATT, CDR2 SNEGSKA (reference sequence). As DNA, the CDR3 is TGCAGTACCCTGGGACTCTCTAGCACAGATACGCAGTATTTT. Translated: CSTLGLSSTDTQYF.

The V gene is TRBV12-3 or TRBV12-4, the J gene TRBJ2-3, with D possibly TRBD1 on 5 matching bases. The V end was cut by 6 bases, the J end by 4 bases, with 11 bases between. CDR3 length: 13 amino acids. DNA of the CDR3: TGTGCCAGCAGGAACCAGGGATCAGATACGCAGTATTTT. This encodes CASRNQGSDTQYF.

This clonotype occurred a few times. This chain connects TRBV7-2 to TRBJ2-7; TRBD2 is a possible D gene (5 bases). CDR3 length equals 13 residues. The ends were cut back, 4 bases at V and 4 bases at J, with 11 bases in the middle. Germline V gene sequence: CDR1 SGHTA, CDR2 FQGNSA. CDR3 bases: TGTGCCAGCAGCTCAGAGGGCCCATACGAGCAGTACTTC. This encodes CASSSEGPYEQYF.

J is TRBJ2-5 and V is TRBV7-6; TRBD1 might be the D (6 bases). The CDR3 extends over 13 amino acids. Trimming left V 5 bases short and J 2 bases short, with 9 bases between. Germline V gene lookup returns CDR1 SGHVS and CDR2 FNYEAQ. The CDR3 DNA follows: TGTGCCAGCAGCAGGGGGTGGCAAGAGACCCAGTACTTC. This gives the protein CASSRGWQETQYF.

V usage is TRBV2 and J usage is TRBJ2-1; 9 positions match TRBD2. The germline V gene has CDR1 SNHLY and CDR2 FYNNEI. CDR3 size: 14 residues. V dropped 8 bases and J dropped 9; count of bases not matched to a gene: 11. The CDR3 region is CASCLAGVIGEQFF. CDR3 in DNA: TGTGCCAGCTGCTTAGCGGGAGTTATTGGTGAGCAGTTCTTC.

V usage is TRBV5-1 and J usage is TRBJ1-1; maybe TRBD1 (5 bases). There are 15 residues in the CDR3. CDR1 and CDR2 from the germline V gene are SGHRS and YFSETQ. Trimming cost V 4 bases and J 4 bases, with 17 bases left between them. CDR3 nucleotides: TGCGCCAGCAGCCGATCAGGGAGCCGTGTCACTGAAGCTTTCTTT. Amino acid sequence: CASSRSGSRVTEAFF.

This clonotype was observed many times. J is TRBJ2-7 and V is TRBV12-3 or TRBV12-4; no reliable D call. Deletions cut 4 bases from V and 7 bases from J, with 14 bases between. This CDR3 is built from 13 residues. The chain's CDR3 is CASSSPIAAEQYF. Here the CDR3 DNA reads TGTGCCAGCAGTTCCCCAATAGCAGCGGAGCAGTACTTC.

V gene TRBV4-1 combines with J gene TRBJ2-1; D possibly corresponds to TRBD2 (6 bases). There are 21 residues in the CDR3. Trimming took 0 bases from V and 2 from J, leaving 26 bases between them. CDR1 is MGHRA, CDR2 YSYEKL, per germline. In DNA, the CDR3 is TGCGCCAGCAGCCAAGACCGCGGGGACGGACCCATGGTACTCCCCTACAATGAGCAGTTCTTC. It translates to CASSQDRGDGPMVLPYNEQFF.

A few counts support this clonotype. This chain joins TRBV12-3 or TRBV12-4 and TRBJ1-5; D remains unclear. Trimming removed 4 bases from V and 3 bases from J, with 16 bases in between. The CDR3 has 16 residues. This CDR3 is CASSSSSPRTNQPQHF. The CDR3 bases are TGTGCCAGCAGTTCCTCTTCACCTAGGACCAATCAGCCCCAGCATTTT.

There are a few counts of this clonotype. This chain uses TRBV11-2 with TRBJ2-5, with 13 nucleotides matching TRBD2. Germline V gene sequence: CDR1 SGHAT, CDR2 FQNNGV. Unmatched junction bases numbered 9, after V lost 1 base and J lost 4 bases. The CDR3 consists of 18 residues. The CDR3 spells CASSLGVTSGRTTETQYF. The CDR3 bases are TGTGCCAGCAGCTTAGGGGTGACTAGCGGGAGGACTACAGAGACCCAGTACTTC.

The J gene is TRBJ2-3, the V gene TRBV11-2; 15 bases are a match to TRBD2. This CDR3 comprises 19 residues. V shed 5 bases, J shed 5 bases, and the junction held 14 bases outside the gene matches. The germline V gene encodes CDR1 SGHAT and CDR2 FQNNGV. This chain's CDR3 is CASSRQTGLAGGIGDTQYF. The CDR3 DNA reads as TGTGCCAGCAGCCGACAAACCGGACTAGCGGGAGGGATTGGAGATACGCAGTATTTT.